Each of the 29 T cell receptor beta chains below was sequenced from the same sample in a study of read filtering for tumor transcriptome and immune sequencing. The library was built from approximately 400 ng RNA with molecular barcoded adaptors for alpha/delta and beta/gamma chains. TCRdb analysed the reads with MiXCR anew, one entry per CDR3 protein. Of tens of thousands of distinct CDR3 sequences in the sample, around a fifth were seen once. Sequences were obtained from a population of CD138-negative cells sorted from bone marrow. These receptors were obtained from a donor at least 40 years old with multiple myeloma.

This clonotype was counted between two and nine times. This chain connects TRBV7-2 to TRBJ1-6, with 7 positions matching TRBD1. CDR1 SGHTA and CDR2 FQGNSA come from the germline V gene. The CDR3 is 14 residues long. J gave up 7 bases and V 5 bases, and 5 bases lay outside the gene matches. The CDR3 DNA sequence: TGTGCCAGCAGCCCGAGGGACAGAAATTCACCCCTCCACTTT. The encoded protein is CASSPRDRNSPLHF.

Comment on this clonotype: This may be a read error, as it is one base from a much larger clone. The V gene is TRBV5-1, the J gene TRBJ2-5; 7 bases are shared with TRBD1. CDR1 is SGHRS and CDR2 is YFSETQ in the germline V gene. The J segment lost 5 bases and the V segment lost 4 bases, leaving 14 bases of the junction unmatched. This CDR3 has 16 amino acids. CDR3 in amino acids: CASSLGGRISKETQYF. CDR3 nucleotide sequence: TGCGCCAGCAGCCTAGGGGGCAGGATATCCAAGGAGACCCAGTACTTC. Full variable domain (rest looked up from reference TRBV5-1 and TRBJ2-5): KAGVTQTPRYLIKTRGQQVTLSCSPISGHRSVSWYQQTPGQGLQFLFEYFSETQRNKGNFPGRFSGRQFSNSRSEMNVSTLELGDSALYLCASSLGGRISKETQYFGPGTRLLVL.

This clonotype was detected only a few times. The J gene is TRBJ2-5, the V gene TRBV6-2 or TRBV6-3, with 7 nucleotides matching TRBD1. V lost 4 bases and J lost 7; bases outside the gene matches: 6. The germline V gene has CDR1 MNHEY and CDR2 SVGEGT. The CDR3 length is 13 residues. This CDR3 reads CASSSDRDGTQYF. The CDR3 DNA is TGTGCCAGCAGTTCCGACAGGGACGGGACCCAGTACTTC.

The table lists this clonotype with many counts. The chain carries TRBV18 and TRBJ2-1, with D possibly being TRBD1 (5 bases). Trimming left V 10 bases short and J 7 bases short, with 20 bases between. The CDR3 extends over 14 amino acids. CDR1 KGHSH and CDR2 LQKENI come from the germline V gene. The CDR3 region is CATTQVVRANEQFF. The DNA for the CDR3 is TGTGCCACCACACAGGTGGTAAGGGCAAATGAGCAGTTCTTC.

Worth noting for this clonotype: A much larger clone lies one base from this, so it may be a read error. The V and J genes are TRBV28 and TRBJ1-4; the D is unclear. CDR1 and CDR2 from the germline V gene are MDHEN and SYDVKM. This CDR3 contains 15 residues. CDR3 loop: CASTRRALSREKLLF. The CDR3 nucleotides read TGTGCCAGCACCCGCCGGGCCCTAAGCCGCGAAAAACTGCTTTTT.

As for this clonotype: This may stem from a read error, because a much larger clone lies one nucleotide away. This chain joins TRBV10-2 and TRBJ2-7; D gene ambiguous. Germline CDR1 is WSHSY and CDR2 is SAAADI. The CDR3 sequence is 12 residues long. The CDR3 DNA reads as TGCGCCAGCAGAGACGGTAACTACGAGCGGTACTTC. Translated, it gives CASRDGNYERYF.

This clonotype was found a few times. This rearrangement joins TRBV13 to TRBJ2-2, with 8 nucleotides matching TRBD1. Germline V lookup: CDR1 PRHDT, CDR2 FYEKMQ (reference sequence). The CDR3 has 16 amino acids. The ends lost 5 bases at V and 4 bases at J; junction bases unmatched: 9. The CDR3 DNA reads TGTGCCAGCAGCCTAGACAGGGGTAGCGGCACCGGGGAGCTGTTTTTT. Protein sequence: CASSLDRGSGTGELFF.

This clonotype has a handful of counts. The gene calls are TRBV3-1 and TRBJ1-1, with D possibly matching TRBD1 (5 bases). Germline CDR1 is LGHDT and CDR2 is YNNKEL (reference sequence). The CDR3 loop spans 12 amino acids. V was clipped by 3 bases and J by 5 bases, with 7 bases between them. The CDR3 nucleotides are TGTGCCAGCAGCCAGTGGGGGACTGAAGCTTTCTTT. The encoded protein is CASSQWGTEAFF.

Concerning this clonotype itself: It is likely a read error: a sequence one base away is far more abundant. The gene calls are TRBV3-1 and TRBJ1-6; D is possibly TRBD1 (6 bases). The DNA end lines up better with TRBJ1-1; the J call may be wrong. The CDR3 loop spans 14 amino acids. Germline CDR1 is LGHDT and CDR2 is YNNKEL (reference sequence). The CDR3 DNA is TGTGCCAGCAGCCAACCCGGGACACCCGAACGGGCTTTCTTT. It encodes CASSQPGTPERAFF.

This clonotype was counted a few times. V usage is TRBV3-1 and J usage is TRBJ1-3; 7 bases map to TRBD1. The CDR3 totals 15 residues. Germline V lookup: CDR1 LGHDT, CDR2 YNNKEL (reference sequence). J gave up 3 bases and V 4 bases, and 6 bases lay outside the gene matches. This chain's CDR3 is CASSRKGAFGNTIYF. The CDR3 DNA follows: TGTGCCAGCAGCCGAAAGGGGGCTTTTGGAAACACCATATATTTT.

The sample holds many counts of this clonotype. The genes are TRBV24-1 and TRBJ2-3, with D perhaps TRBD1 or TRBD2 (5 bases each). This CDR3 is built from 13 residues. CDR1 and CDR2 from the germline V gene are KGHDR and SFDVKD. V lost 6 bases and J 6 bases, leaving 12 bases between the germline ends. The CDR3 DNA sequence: TGTGCCACCAGTTCCGGGACGAGGGATACGCAGTATTTT. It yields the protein CATSSGTRDTQYF.

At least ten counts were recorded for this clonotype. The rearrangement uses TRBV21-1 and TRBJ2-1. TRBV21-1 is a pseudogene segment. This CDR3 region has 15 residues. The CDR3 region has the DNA TGTGCCAGCAGCAAGGCTACCCAGGTTTACAATGAGCAGTTCTTC. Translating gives CASSKATQVYNEQFF.

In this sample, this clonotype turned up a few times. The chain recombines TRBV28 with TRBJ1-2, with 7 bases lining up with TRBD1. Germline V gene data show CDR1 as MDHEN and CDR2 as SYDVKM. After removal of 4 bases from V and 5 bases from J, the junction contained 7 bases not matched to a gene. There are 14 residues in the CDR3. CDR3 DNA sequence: TGTGCCAGCAGTTCCCGGGACAGAGTTTATGGCTACACCTTC. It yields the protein CASSSRDRVYGYTF.

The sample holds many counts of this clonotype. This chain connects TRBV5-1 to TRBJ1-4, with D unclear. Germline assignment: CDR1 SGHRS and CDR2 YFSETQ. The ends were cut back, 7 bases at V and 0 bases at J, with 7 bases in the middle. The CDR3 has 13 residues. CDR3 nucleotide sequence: TGCGCCAGCCATAAAACAACTAATGAAAAACTGTTTTTT. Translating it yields CASHKTTNEKLFF.

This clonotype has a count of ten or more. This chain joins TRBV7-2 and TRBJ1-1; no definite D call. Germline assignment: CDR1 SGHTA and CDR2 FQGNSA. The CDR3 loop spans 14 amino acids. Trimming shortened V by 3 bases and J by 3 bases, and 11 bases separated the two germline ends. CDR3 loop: CASSLQSVDTEAFF. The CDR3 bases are TGTGCCAGCAGCTTGCAATCTGTTGACACTGAAGCTTTCTTT.

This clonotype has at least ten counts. The CDR3 nucleotides are TGTGCCAGCAGTGATCAGCGGGGGAAGAATGAGCAGTTCTTC. Its protein product is CASSDQRGKNEQFF. The rearrangement joins TRBV2 to TRBJ2-1; 8 bases line up with TRBD2. V gave up 3 bases and J gave up 7 bases; unmatched junction bases: 5. Germline-derived CDR1 and CDR2 are SNHLY and FYNNEI. CDR3 length equals 14 residues.

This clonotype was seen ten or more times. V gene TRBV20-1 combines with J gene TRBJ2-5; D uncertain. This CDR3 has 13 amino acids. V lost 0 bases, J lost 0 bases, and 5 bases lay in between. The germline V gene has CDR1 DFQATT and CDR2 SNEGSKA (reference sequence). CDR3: CSAREGNQETQYF. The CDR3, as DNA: TGCAGTGCTAGAGAGGGAAACCAAGAGACCCAGTACTTC.

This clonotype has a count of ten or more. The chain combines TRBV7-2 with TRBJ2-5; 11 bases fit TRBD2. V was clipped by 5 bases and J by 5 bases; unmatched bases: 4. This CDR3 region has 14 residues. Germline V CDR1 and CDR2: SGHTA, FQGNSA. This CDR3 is CASSLRTSGETQYF. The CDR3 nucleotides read TGTGCCAGCAGCCTGCGGACTAGCGGGGAGACCCAGTACTTC.

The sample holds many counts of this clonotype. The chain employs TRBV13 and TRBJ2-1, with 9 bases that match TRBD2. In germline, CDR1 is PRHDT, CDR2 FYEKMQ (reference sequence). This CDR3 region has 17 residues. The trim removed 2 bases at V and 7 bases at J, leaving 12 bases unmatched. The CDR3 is CASSLRGPAGGRNEQFF. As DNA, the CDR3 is TGTGCCAGCAGCTTAAGAGGGCCAGCGGGGGGTAGGAATGAGCAGTTCTTC.

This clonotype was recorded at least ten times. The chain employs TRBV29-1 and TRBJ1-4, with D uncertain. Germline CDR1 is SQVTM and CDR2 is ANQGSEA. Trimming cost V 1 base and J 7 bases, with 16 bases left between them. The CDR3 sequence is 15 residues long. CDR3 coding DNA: TGCAGCGTTGAAGCTGGGCCTACGTCTGGTGAAAAACTGTTTTTT. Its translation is CSVEAGPTSGEKLFF.

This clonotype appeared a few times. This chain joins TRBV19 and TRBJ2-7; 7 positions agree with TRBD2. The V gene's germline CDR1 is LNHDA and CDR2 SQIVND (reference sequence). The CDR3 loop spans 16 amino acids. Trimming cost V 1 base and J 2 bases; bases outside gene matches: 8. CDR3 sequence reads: CASSIAHRGRAYEQYF. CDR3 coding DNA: TGTGCCAGTAGTATAGCCCACCGTGGGAGGGCCTACGAGCAGTACTTC.

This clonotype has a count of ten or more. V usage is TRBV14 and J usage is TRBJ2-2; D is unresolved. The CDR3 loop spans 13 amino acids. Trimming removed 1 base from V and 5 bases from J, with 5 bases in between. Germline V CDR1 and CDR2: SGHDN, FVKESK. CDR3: CASSQVWTGELFF. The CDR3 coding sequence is TGTGCCAGCAGCCAAGTCTGGACCGGGGAGCTGTTTTTT.

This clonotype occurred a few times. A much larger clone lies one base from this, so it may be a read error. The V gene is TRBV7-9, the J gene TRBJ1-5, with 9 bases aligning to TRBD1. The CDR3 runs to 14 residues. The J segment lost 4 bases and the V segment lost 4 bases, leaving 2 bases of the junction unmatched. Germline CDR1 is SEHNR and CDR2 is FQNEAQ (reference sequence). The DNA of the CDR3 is TGTGCCAGCAGCTCCGGGACAGGGAATCAGCCCCAGCATTTT. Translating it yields CASSSGTGNQPQHF.

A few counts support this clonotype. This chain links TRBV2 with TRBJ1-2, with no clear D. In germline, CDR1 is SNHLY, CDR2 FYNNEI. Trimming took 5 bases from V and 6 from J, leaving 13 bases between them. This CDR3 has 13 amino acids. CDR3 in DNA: TGTGCCAGCAGTAATTATCGAGGCAATGGCTACACCTTC. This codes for CASSNYRGNGYTF.

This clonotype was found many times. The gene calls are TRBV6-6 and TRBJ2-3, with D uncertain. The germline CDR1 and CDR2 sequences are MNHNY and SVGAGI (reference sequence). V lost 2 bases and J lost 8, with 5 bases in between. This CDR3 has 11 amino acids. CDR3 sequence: CASSYDVTQYF. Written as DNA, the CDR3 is TGTGCCAGCAGTTACGATGTTACGCAGTATTTT.

The CDR3: CASSPLTSGVEETQYF. The CDR3 nucleotides read TGTGCCAGCTCACCACTGACTAGCGGGGTAGAAGAGACCCAGTACTTC. The chain couples TRBV18 to TRBJ2-5, with TRBD2 matching over 11 bases. Germline V gives CDR1 KGHSH, CDR2 LQKENI. This CDR3 region has 16 residues. Trimming cost V 1 base and J 3 bases; bases outside gene matches: 4.

As DNA, the CDR3 is TGCGCCAGCAGCGTCAACGGGGGGGAGATGGAGACCCAGTACTTC. The encoded protein is CASSVNGGEMETQYF. V usage is TRBV5-1 and J usage is TRBJ2-5; 8 nucleotides align to TRBD2. V shed 4 bases and J 5 bases; nucleotides not matched to a gene: 10. The germline V gene encodes CDR1 SGHRS and CDR2 YFSETQ. The CDR3 consists of 15 residues.

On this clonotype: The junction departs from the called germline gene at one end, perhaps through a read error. The CDR3 region is CVSSPQGHNEQFF. The CDR3 nucleotides read TGTGTCAGCAGCCCCCAGGGTCACAATGAGCAGTTCTTC. The chain employs TRBV14 and TRBJ2-1; D possibly corresponds to TRBD1 (5 bases). This CDR3 spans 13 amino acids. In germline, CDR1 is SGHDN, CDR2 FVKESK.

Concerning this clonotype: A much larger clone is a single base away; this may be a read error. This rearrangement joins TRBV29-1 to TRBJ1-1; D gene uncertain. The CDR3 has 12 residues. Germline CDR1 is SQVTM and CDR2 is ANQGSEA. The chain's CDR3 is CGVEDAGTEAFF. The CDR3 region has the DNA TGCGGCGTTGAAGACGCGGGAACTGAAGCTTTCTTT.